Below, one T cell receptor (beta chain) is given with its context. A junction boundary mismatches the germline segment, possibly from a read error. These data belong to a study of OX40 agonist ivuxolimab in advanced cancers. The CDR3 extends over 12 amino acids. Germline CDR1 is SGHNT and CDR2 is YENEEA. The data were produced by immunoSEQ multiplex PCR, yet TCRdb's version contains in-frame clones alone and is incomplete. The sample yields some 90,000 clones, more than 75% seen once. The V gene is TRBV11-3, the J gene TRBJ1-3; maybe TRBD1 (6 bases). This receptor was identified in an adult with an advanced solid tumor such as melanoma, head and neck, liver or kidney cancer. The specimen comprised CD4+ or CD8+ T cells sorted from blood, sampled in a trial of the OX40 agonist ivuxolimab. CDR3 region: CASSLEPTGRVF. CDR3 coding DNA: TGTGCCAGCAGCTTAGAACCGACAGGACGGGTCTTT.